The 15 T cell receptor beta chains reported below all come from one sample, sequenced in a study of regulatory T cells in long-lasting Graves disease. Assembly of TCR beta libraries relied on iRepertoire HTBI primers together with Arm-PCR of CDR3 regions. MiXCR was run by TCRdb on the multiplex PCR reads, yielding one entry per CDR3 protein. The sample records hundreds of thousands of distinct CDR3 sequences, about 18% being singletons. The sample's time point: newly diagnosed GD, antithyroid drugs for less than 3 months. Preparation of the TCR library used RNA extracted from PBMCs. Sequencing was performed on peripheral blood mononuclear cells (PBMCs), taken at new diagnosis, from a patient treated with antithyroid drugs. These receptors were obtained from a female donor with Graves disease.

The table lists this clonotype with many counts. This chain uses TRBV29-1 with TRBJ1-1; no reliable D call. Trimming stripped 7 bases from V and 2 bases from J, with 11 bases between. Germline-derived CDR1 and CDR2 are SQVTM and ANQGSEA. The CDR3 has 12 residues. The CDR3 region has the DNA TGCAGCGCAATGACAAGTAACACTGAAGCTTTCTTT. Amino acids: CSAMTSNTEAFF.

In regard to this clonotype: This may be a read error, as it is one base from a much larger clone. This sequence joins TRBV4-2 and TRBJ1-1; 9 bases match TRBD1. The CDR3 runs to 19 residues. CDR1 LGHNA and CDR2 YNFKEQ come from the germline V gene. The CDR3 DNA reads as TGTGCCTGCAGCCAAGATCGTGGACAGGGGACTGGGGTAAGAGGTGAAGCTTTCTTT. Encoded protein: CACSQDRGQGTGVRGEAFF.

This clonotype was seen a few times. The CDR3 does not end in the conserved phenylalanine or tryptophan, so this is likely a read error. This sequence joins TRBV27 and TRBJ1-2; the D is unclear. In germline, CDR1 is MNHEY, CDR2 SMNVEV (reference sequence). This CDR3 contains 13 residues. The V end lost 2 bases, the J end lost 0 bases, and 4 bases lay between the germline ends. This CDR3 is CASSLVPNYGYTL. The CDR3, as DNA: TGTGCCAGCAGTTTAGTGCCTAACTATGGCTACACCCTC.

This clonotype has only one observation. This could be a read error, since a much larger clone is one nucleotide away. V and J are TRBV27 and TRBJ2-7; D is unresolved. This CDR3 contains 13 residues. Germline V gene data show CDR1 as MNHEY and CDR2 as SMNVEV (reference sequence). V was pared by 6 bases and J by 7 bases, with 16 bases between. The CDR3 sequence: CASRSIPYNEQYF. CDR3 nucleotide sequence: TGTGCCAGCAGATCTATCCCCTACAATGAGCAGTACTTC.

This clonotype was recorded at least ten times. The gene calls are TRBV29-1 and TRBJ1-2; 7 positions agree with TRBD1. V dropped 3 bases and J dropped 6; count of bases not matched to a gene: 4. Germline V gene lookup returns CDR1 SQVTM and CDR2 ANQGSEA. This CDR3 region has 12 residues. CDR3 DNA sequence: TGCAGCGTTGAGGACAGGTCCAATGGCTACACCTTC. Protein: CSVEDRSNGYTF. The entire variable domain, with the rest obtained from reference TRBV29-1 and TRBJ1-2, is as follows: SAVISQKPSRDICQRGTSLTIQCQVDSQVTMMFWYRQQPGQSLTLIATANQGSEATYESGFVIDKFPISRPNLTFSTLTVSNMSPEDSSIYLCSVEDRSNGYTFGSGTRLTVV.

This clonotype was picked up many times. The genes are TRBV4-1 and TRBJ1-6; tentatively, D is TRBD1 (5 bases). The CDR3 is 15 amino acids. Between the trimmed V and J ends, which lost 0 bases and 6 bases, there was a span of 9 bases. Looked up from germline, CDR1 is MGHRA and CDR2 is YSYEKL. CDR3 amino acids: CASSQDLGANSPLHF. The CDR3 coding sequence is TGCGCCAGCAGCCAAGATCTTGGGGCTAATTCACCCCTCCACTTT.

With respect to this clonotype: A much larger clone sits a single nucleotide away, making a read error possible. Given the absence of the conserved phenylalanine or tryptophan at the CDR3 end, a read error is likely. This sequence joins TRBV11-2 and TRBJ2-1, with 13 bases that match TRBD2. Germline CDR1 SGHAT, CDR2 FQNNGV. Trimming at V came to 7 bases and at J to 8 bases, leaving 8 bases not matched to a gene. The CDR3 totals 15 residues. The CDR3 loop reads CASKLAGGEWDEQFL. For the CDR3, the DNA is TGTGCCAGCAAACTAGCGGGAGGGGAGTGGGATGAGCAGTTCCTC.

A remark on this clonotype: This may arise from a read error, as a much more abundant clone is one base away. The chain uses TRBV18 and TRBJ1-1; D is unclear. This CDR3 is 12 amino acids long. The V gene's germline CDR1 is KGHSH and CDR2 LQKENI. CDR3 loop: CAGSPDLDAAFF. CDR3 coding DNA: TGTGCCGGCTCACCGGACCTAGATGCAGCTTTCTTT.

This clonotype was seen at least ten times. The chain employs TRBV13 and TRBJ1-2, with 7 bases identical to TRBD1. Germline V CDR1 and CDR2: PRHDT, FYEKMQ (reference sequence). The CDR3 is made up of 15 amino acids. Germline trimming cut 4 bases from V and 6 bases from J; bases unmatched to any gene: 11. The CDR3 is CASSSILGGADGYTF. The CDR3 DNA follows: TGTGCCAGCAGCTCGATACTAGGGGGCGCGGATGGCTACACCTTC.

On this clonotype: Given a much more abundant clone one base away, this may be a read error. In DNA, the CDR3 is TGTGCCAGTAGTCCCGATGCTGTCAGACAAGAAAAACTGTTTTTT. Translation: CASSPDAVRQEKLFF. The chain combines TRBV19 with TRBJ1-4; D remains ambiguous. Per the germline V gene, CDR1 is LNHDA and CDR2 is SQIVND (reference sequence). With 5 bases removed from V and 8 bases from J, the gap between germline ends came to 18 bases. The CDR3 is 15 amino acids.

This clonotype was detected a few times. The J gene is TRBJ2-2, the V gene TRBV6-1; perhaps TRBD1 as D (5 bases). The V end lost 7 bases, the J end lost 7 bases, and 10 bases lay between the germline ends. The V gene's germline CDR1 is MNHNS and CDR2 SASEGT. The CDR3 runs to 12 residues. CDR3 region: CASKGYGGELFF. CDR3 sequence (DNA): TGTGCCAGCAAGGGGTATGGCGGGGAGCTGTTTTTT.

This clonotype has a count of ten or more. DNA of the CDR3: TGTGCCAGCAGTTTCGGGTTAAATCAGCCCCAGCATTTT. Protein: CASSFGLNQPQHF. The V call is TRBV28, the J call TRBJ1-5, with D unclear. The CDR3 consists of 13 residues. Trimming left V 3 bases short and J 4 bases short, with 7 bases between. Germline loops: CDR1 MDHEN, CDR2 SYDVKM.

There are many counts of this clonotype. This chain joins TRBV2 and TRBJ2-1, with 8 bases matching TRBD1. The CDR3 is made up of 15 amino acids. CDR1 is SNHLY and CDR2 is FYNNEI in the germline V gene. After removal of 2 bases from V and 3 bases from J, the junction contained 3 bases not matched to a gene. In DNA form, the CDR3 reads TGTGCCAGCAGTGAAAGGACAGGGAGCTACAATGAGCAGTTCTTC. Protein product: CASSERTGSYNEQFF.

This clonotype occurred many times. The V call is TRBV28, the J call TRBJ2-1; the match to TRBD2 covers 10 bases. This CDR3 has 15 amino acids. Germline V CDR1 and CDR2: MDHEN, SYDVKM. After removal of 3 bases from V and 3 bases from J, the junction contained 2 bases not matched to a gene. The CDR3 protein is CASSFRTSGYNEQFF. CDR3 DNA sequence: TGTGCCAGCAGTTTTAGGACTAGCGGCTACAATGAGCAGTTCTTC.

This clonotype was counted ten times or more. The chain is built from TRBV30 and TRBJ1-1; 7 bases match TRBD1. Trimming removed 1 base from V and 1 base from J; junction bases left unmatched: 6. The CDR3 extends over 15 amino acids. From germline, CDR1 is GTSNPN and CDR2 SVGIG (reference sequence). In nucleotides, the CDR3 is TGTGCCTGGAGTGCCCACAGGGGACGGAACACTGAAGCTTTCTTT. This codes for CAWSAHRGRNTEAFF.